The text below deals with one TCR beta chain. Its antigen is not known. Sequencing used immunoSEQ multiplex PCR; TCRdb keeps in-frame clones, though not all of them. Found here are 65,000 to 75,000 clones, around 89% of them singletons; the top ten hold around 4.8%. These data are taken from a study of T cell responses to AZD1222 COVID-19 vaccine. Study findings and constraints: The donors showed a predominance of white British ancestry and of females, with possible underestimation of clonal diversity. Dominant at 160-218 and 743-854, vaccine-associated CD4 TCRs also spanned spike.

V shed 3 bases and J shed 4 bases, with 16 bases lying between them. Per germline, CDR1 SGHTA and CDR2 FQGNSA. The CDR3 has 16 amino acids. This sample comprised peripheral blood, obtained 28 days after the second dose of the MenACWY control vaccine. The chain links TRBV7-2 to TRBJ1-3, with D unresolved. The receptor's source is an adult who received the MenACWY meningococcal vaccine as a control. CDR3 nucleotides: TGTGCCAGCAGCTTCAACAGACTTATGGAAGGAAACACCATATATTTT. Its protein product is CASSFNRLMEGNTIYF.